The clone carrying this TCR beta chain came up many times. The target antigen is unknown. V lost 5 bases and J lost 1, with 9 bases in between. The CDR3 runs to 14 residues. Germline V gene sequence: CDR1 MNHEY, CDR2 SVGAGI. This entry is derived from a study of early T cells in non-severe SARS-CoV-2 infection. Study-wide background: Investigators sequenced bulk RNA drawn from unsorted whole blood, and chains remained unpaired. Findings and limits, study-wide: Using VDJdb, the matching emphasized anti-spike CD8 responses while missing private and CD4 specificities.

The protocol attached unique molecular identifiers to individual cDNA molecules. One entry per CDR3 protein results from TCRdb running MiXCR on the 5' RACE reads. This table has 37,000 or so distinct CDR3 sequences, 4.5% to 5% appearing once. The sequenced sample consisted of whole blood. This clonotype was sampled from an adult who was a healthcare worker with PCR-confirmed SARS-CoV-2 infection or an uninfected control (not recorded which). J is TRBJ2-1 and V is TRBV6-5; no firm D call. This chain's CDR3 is CASSDISSYNEQFF. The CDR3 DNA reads TGTGCCAGCAGTGATATTTCTTCCTACAATGAGCAGTTCTTC.